Shown below are 6 T cell receptor beta chains from a single sample sequenced in a study of monozygotic twins with cystic fibrosis. Clones were read by immunoSEQ multiplex PCR, and TCRdb kept only the in-frame ones, dropping some. The data hold about 14,000 clones, with 70% to 90% observed a single time. The sequencing sample was made of blood. These receptors were collected from a boy younger than 18 with cystic fibrosis.

V usage is TRBV11-2 and J usage is TRBJ2-2, with TRBD2 matching over 7 bases. This CDR3 has 16 residues. Germline trimming cut 3 bases from V and 3 bases from J; bases unmatched to any gene: 7. CDR1 is SGHAT and CDR2 is FQNNGV in the germline V gene. The CDR3 nucleotides read TGTGCCAGCAGCTTGGCAAGCGGGATTTACACCGGGGAGCTGTTTTTT. This gives the protein CASSLASGIYTGELFF.

The V call is TRBV5-1, the J call TRBJ2-1; 8 bases align to TRBD2. CDR1 is SGHRS and CDR2 is YFSETQ in the germline V gene. The CDR3 has 16 amino acids. The V gene end was trimmed by 6 bases and the J gene end by 5 bases; junction bases not matched to a gene: 13. The CDR3 is CASTVRVVAGNNEQFF. Written as DNA, the CDR3 is TGCGCCAGCACCGTCCGGGTGGTAGCGGGAAACAATGAGCAGTTCTTC.

The chain carries TRBV19 and TRBJ1-2, with a weak D call TRBD1 (5 bases). CDR1 and CDR2 (germline): LNHDA, SQIVND (reference sequence). The germline V and J ends were trimmed by 3 bases and 0 bases, with 11 bases remaining between them. CDR3 length equals 15 residues. Here the CDR3 reads CASSIHGGANYGYTF. DNA for the CDR3: TGTGCCAGTAGTATCCACGGGGGGGCTAACTATGGCTACACCTTC.

This clone was found once. The chain uses TRBV13 and TRBJ2-3; D not certain. V was clipped by 1 base and J by 3 bases, with 11 bases between them. The CDR3 has 15 residues. The germline V gene has CDR1 PRHDT and CDR2 FYEKMQ (reference sequence). The CDR3 sequence: CASSLAASWTDTQYF. In nucleotides, the CDR3 is TGTGCCAGCAGCTTAGCGGCTAGTTGGACAGATACGCAGTATTTT.

This chain links TRBV4-1 with TRBJ1-2; D not certain. Germline assignment: CDR1 MGHRA and CDR2 YSYEKL. The CDR3 contains 13 residues. Trimming removed 1 base at V and 6 bases at J, with 9 bases between. CDR3 in amino acids: CASSQVITDGYTF. CDR3 coding DNA: TGCGCCAGCAGCCAAGTAATTACCGATGGCTACACCTTC.

The chain combines TRBV5-1 with TRBJ1-5; 9 positions agree with TRBD1. Trimming cost V 4 bases and J 8 bases; bases outside gene matches: 7. Germline V gene data show CDR1 as SGHRS and CDR2 as YFSETQ. CDR3 size: 14 residues. The CDR3 sequence is CASSVRQGEEPQHF. As DNA, the CDR3 is TGCGCCAGCAGCGTACGACAGGGGGAAGAGCCCCAGCATTTT.